This TCR beta chain was sequenced during a study of beta chain features in type 1 diabetes. Study outcomes and limitations: Shortening of TCRB CDR3s, moderate but significant, appeared in all four CD4+ subsets of Type 1 diabetes patients.

On average, the one heparinised blood draw given by each donor was approximately 100 mL. Researchers reported sorting CD4+ naive, central memory, regulatory and stem cell-like memory cells via CD45RO/CCR7/CD25/CD127/CD95/CD27. As concerns this clone: Its antigen is undetermined. Other nucleotide sequences in the sample specify the same CDR3.

CDR3 length: 14 residues. From germline, CDR1 is SGHRS and CDR2 YFSETQ. V gave up 0 bases and J gave up 6 bases; unmatched junction bases: 3. Every bit of the isolated RNA underwent reverse transcription, so sequencing read expressed TCRB transcripts. Here immunoSEQ multiplex PCR was the method, and the copy in TCRdb shows in-frame clones only, minus some. The sample shows about 16,000 clones, around 70% of them seen only once. This receptor was obtained from a man aged 25 to 45 with type 1 diabetes. J is TRBJ2-1 and V is TRBV5-1, with 7 bases identical to TRBD2. Input material: stem cell memory CD4+ T cells from blood. The CDR3 here is CASSLGPGGNEQFF. The DNA of the CDR3 is TGCGCCAGCAGCTTGGGTCCGGGAGGCAATGAGCAGTTCTTC.